Listed below are T cell receptor beta chains from one sample, sequenced in a study of T cells in Graves' hyperthyroidism and ophthalmopathy. TCRdb itself ran the multiplex PCR reads through MiXCR, one entry per CDR3 protein. Among about 580,000 distinct CDR3 sequences listed, around 14% were seen once. The sequenced sample was blood. The receptors originated from a woman aged 25-40 years with Graves' hyperthyroidism that later progressed to Graves' ophthalmopathy. The CDR3 runs from the conserved cysteine through the conserved F or W. Each record gives: CDR3 protein, CDR3 DNA, V gene, J gene, CDR3 length, D gene, clone size. The D gene is left open where the match is weak. Clone size is given for some rows only: seen once, a few or many times, or a class if the clone is expanded.

CASSLTEETQYF	TGTGCCAGCAGCTTGACGGAAGAGACCCAGTACTTC	TRBV5-1	TRBJ2-5	12	.	many
CASWDGQFEAFF	TGTGCCAGCTGGGACGGACAGTTTGAAGCTTTCTTT	TRBV3-1	TRBJ1-1	12	.	many
CASSLGSYTDTQYF	TGCGCCAGCAGCTTGGGCAGTTACACAGATACGCAGTATTTT	TRBV5-1	TRBJ2-3	14	.	many
CASSSYQGGGYGYTF	TGTGCCAGCAGTTCTTACCAGGGTGGGGGCTATGGCTACACCTTC	TRBV27	TRBJ1-2	15	.	.
CASSQEVFSWGAEAFF	TGTGCCAGCAGCCAAGAGGTGTTTTCCTGGGGCGCTGAAGCTTTCTTT	TRBV3-1	TRBJ1-1	16	.	many
CASSPGLAGLSYNEQFF	TGTGCCAGCAGTCCCGGACTAGCGGGACTTAGCTACAATGAGCAGTTCTTC	TRBV28	TRBJ2-1	17	TRBD2	many
CAISGGLAGADYEQYF	TGTGCCATCAGTGGAGGACTAGCGGGAGCGGACTACGAGCAGTACTTC	TRBV10-3	TRBJ2-7	16	TRBD2	many
CASSLGAGGTYYNEQFF	TGCGCCAGCAGCTTGGGAGCGGGAGGGACCTACTACAATGAGCAGTTCTTC	TRBV5-1	TRBJ2-1	17	TRBD2	many
CASSSGMVHNSPLHF	TGTGCCAGCAGCTCAGGGATGGTCCATAATTCACCCCTCCACTTT	TRBV7-2	TRBJ1-6	15	.	.
CASSLPTSGRALWVEQYF	TGTGCCAGCAGCTTGCCGACTAGCGGGAGGGCCCTTTGGGTTGAGCAGTACTTC	TRBV7-2	TRBJ2-7	18	TRBD2	.
CASSSIQGMNTEAFF	TGTGCCAGCAGCTCAATCCAGGGGATGAACACTGAAGCTTTCTTT	TRBV11-2	TRBJ1-1	15	.	many
CASSFGDREYNEQFF	TGTGCCAGCAGTTTTGGGGACAGGGAATACAATGAGCAGTTCTTC	TRBV28	TRBJ2-1	15	TRBD1	.
CASRDDRWQPEAFF	TGTGCCAGCAGAGACGACAGATGGCAACCTGAAGCTTTCTTT	TRBV12-3/TRBV12-4	TRBJ1-1	14	.	many
CASSSPGTVYGYTF	TGTGCCAGCAGTTCGCCAGGGACAGTCTATGGCTACACCTTC	TRBV27	TRBJ1-2	14	TRBD1	few
CASSSRRNQPQHF	TGTGCCAGCAGTTCCAGACGCAATCAGCCCCAGCATTTT	TRBV7-2	TRBJ1-5	13	.	many
CAWSGPGMRDTEAFF	TGTGCCTGGAGTGGACCGGGGATGAGGGACACTGAAGCTTTCTTT	TRBV30	TRBJ1-1	15	.	many
CSARVPGPGNTIYF	TGCAGTGCTAGAGTTCCGGGCCCTGGAAACACCATATATTTT	TRBV20-1	TRBJ1-3	14	.	.
CATSDRTGGLGAFF	TGTGCCACCAGTGATCGGACAGGGGGCCTTGGAGCTTTCTTT	TRBV24-1	TRBJ1-1	14	TRBD1	few
CASSLPGGTGGYEQYF	TGTGCCAGCAGTTTGCCTGGCGGGACAGGGGGCTACGAGCAGTACTTC	TRBV28	TRBJ2-7	16	TRBD1	many
CASVMPQGAADTQYF	TGTGCCAGTGTCATGCCACAGGGGGCCGCAGATACGCAGTATTTT	TRBV6-1	TRBJ2-3	15	TRBD1	many
CASSLASGLAASYNEQFF	TGCGCCAGCAGCTTGGCCTCCGGACTAGCGGCCTCCTACAATGAGCAGTTCTTC	TRBV5-1	TRBJ2-1	18	TRBD2	many
CASSLGNGLAYEQYF	TGTGCCAGCAGCTTAGGTAACGGACTAGCCTACGAGCAGTACTTC	TRBV7-2	TRBJ2-7	15	TRBD2	many
CASSLGESPPLHF	TGTGCCAGCAGTTTGGGGGAGAGTCCACCCCTCCACTTT	TRBV12-3/TRBV12-4	TRBJ1-6	13	.	many
CASSLTGGWNQPHHF	TGTGCCAGCAGTCTCACGGGGGGCTGGAATCAGCCCCACCATTTT	TRBV7-2	TRBJ1-5	15	.	.
CASSVAGSGNTIYF	TGTGCCAGCAGCGTAGCAGGATCTGGAAACACCATATATTTT	TRBV3-1	TRBJ1-3	14	.	.
CASSYTPGAINEKLFF	TGTGCCAGCAGTTACACCCCGGGGGCGATTAATGAAAAACTGTTTTTT	TRBV6-5	TRBJ1-4	16	.	few
CASSLLAGDRNEQFF	TGTGCCAGCAGTTTACTAGCGGGAGATCGCAATGAGCAGTTCTTC	TRBV27	TRBJ2-1	15	TRBD2	many
CATRPGTGSTALGNTEAFF	TGTGCCACCCGTCCCGGGACAGGGAGTACGGCGCTGGGCAACACTGAAGCTTTCTTT	TRBV24-1	TRBJ1-1	19	TRBD1	few
CASIMNSDGGDSPLHF	TGTGCCAGTATTATGAATTCGGACGGGGGAGATTCACCCCTCCACTTT	TRBV19	TRBJ1-6	16	.	.
CASSDLGTSRYTDTQYF	TGTGCCAGCAGTGACCTCGGGACTAGCAGATACACAGATACGCAGTATTTT	TRBV25-1	TRBJ2-3	17	TRBD2	few
CASSLEGRTLHF	TGTGCCAGCAGCTTAGAGGGGAGAACCCTCCACTTT	TRBV7-2	TRBJ1-6	12	.	many
CASSPGLAIHNEQFF	TGTGCCAGCTCACCAGGACTAGCGATCCACAATGAGCAGTTCTTC	TRBV18	TRBJ2-1	15	TRBD2	few
CASSEQQGRPTGGYTF	TGTGCCAGCAGTGAACAGCAGGGAAGGCCTACTGGTGGCTACACCTTC	TRBV6-1	TRBJ1-2	16	.	many
CASHSRNAGRERTEAFF	TGTGCCAGCCATTCCAGGAACGCGGGGCGCGAAAGAACTGAAGCTTTCTTT	TRBV18	TRBJ1-1	17	.	many
CATDLAGLRTDTQYF	TGTGCCACTGACCTAGCGGGACTTCGGACAGATACGCAGTATTTT	TRBV6-1	TRBJ2-3	15	TRBD2	many
CATSRDPIGGGRGYEQYF	TGTGCCACCAGCAGAGACCCCATTGGGGGGGGGCGAGGCTACGAGCAGTACTTC	TRBV15	TRBJ2-7	18	.	many
CASSLYSGSSYEQYF	TGTGCCAGCAGCTTATATTCCGGGAGCTCCTACGAGCAGTACTTC	TRBV7-2	TRBJ2-7	15	.	many
CASSLGPGQGLTGELFF	TGTGCCAGCAGCTTAGGCCCTGGACAGGGGCTCACCGGGGAGCTGTTTTTT	TRBV7-8	TRBJ2-2	17	TRBD1	few
CASSDSLLYVETQYF	TGTGCCAGCAGTGACAGCTTACTATACGTGGAGACCCAGTACTTC	TRBV2	TRBJ2-5	15	.	.
CASSQGQALAYNEQFF	TGCGCCAGCAGCCAAGGGCAGGCCTTAGCCTACAATGAGCAGTTCTTC	TRBV4-1	TRBJ2-1	16	.	.
CSAAGGVTNTEAFF	TGCAGTGCAGCAGGGGGCGTTACCAACACTGAAGCTTTCTTT	TRBV20-1	TRBJ1-1	14	TRBD1	many
CASSSTGLGNEKLFF	TGTGCCAGCAGCTCGACAGGGCTCGGGAATGAAAAACTGTTTTTT	TRBV7-9	TRBJ1-4	15	TRBD1	few
CASREGGYNQPQHF	TGTGCCAGCAGGGAAGGGGGGTACAATCAGCCCCAGCATTTT	TRBV6-2/TRBV6-3	TRBJ1-5	14	.	.
CASSFVSRADYNEQFF	TGTGCCAGCAGCTTTGTGTCGCGGGCAGACTACAATGAGCAGTTCTTC	TRBV11-2	TRBJ2-1	16	.	.
CASTTDREDEQYF	TGTGCCAGCACTACCGACAGGGAGGACGAGCAGTACTTC	TRBV6-2/TRBV6-3	TRBJ2-7	13	.	few
CASSFHNSPLHF	TGTGCCAGCAGTTTCCACAATTCACCCCTCCACTTT	TRBV28	TRBJ1-6	12	.	many
CASSFEGNSNQPQHF	TGTGCCAGCAGCTTTGAAGGGAATAGCAATCAGCCCCAGCATTTT	TRBV7-2	TRBJ1-5	15	.	few
CASSSPQGAVGYTF	TGTGCCAGCAGTAGCCCACAGGGGGCGGTTGGCTACACCTTC	TRBV28	TRBJ1-2	14	TRBD1	.
CASSYSGTGHNQPQHF	TGTGCCAGCAGTTACTCGGGTACAGGGCACAATCAGCCCCAGCATTTT	TRBV6-5	TRBJ1-5	16	.	.
CASRGTGLDF	TGTGCCAGCAGGGGGACAGGCTTAGACTTC	TRBV12-3/TRBV12-4	TRBJ2-5	10	TRBD1	many
CASSFDPLNYGYTF	TGTGCCAGCAGCTTCGACCCCCTTAACTATGGCTACACCTTC	TRBV7-3	TRBJ1-2	14	.	.
CASSIRRRPGAFPRSGANVLTF	TGTGCCAGTAGTATCCGTCGGAGACCAGGGGCGTTTCCCAGGTCTGGGGCCAACGTCCTGACTTTC	TRBV19	TRBJ2-6	22	.	few
CSAPSGLVYEQYF	TGCAGTGCTCCCTCGGGACTAGTCTACGAGCAGTACTTC	TRBV20-1	TRBJ2-7	13	TRBD2	.
CSAGDGFNSPLHF	TGCAGTGCTGGGGACGGGTTTAATTCACCCCTCCACTTT	TRBV20-1	TRBJ1-6	13	.	many